The 3 T cell receptor beta chains reported below all come from one sample, sequenced in a study of blood T cell repertoires in COVID-19. The assay was immunoSEQ multiplex PCR, and TCRdb's table has in-frame clones only and misses some. The sample has over 120,000 clones, around 89% seen once. The sample taken for sequencing was peripheral blood. These receptors were collected from a man between 60 and 75 years old with active or convalescent COVID-19.

The J gene is TRBJ2-7, the V gene TRBV27, with 14 bases that match TRBD2. CDR3 length: 15 residues. Germline V gives CDR1 MNHEY, CDR2 SMNVEV (reference sequence). Germline trimming cut 0 bases from V and 7 bases from J; bases unmatched to any gene: 2. CDR3 region: CASSLSTSGGGEQYF. DNA of the CDR3: TGTGCCAGCAGTTTATCGACTAGCGGGGGGGGTGAGCAGTACTTC.

The chain has TRBV4-2 and TRBJ1-2; a possible D gene is TRBD1 (6 bases). The V end was cut by 4 bases, the J end by 5 bases, with 20 bases between. The CDR3 consists of 16 residues. Germline assignment: CDR1 LGHNA and CDR2 YNFKEQ. The CDR3 sequence: CASSREGDLRGYGYTF. The CDR3, as DNA: TGTGCCAGCAGCCGGGAGGGGGACCTCAGAGGGTATGGCTACACCTTC.

This chain joins TRBV4-3 and TRBJ2-7; weak D call: TRBD2 (5 bases). The V end was cut by 3 bases, the J end by 0 bases, with 12 bases between. The CDR3 length is 15 residues. Germline CDR1 is LGHNA and CDR2 is YSLEER. Here the CDR3 DNA reads TGCGCCAGCAGCCAGACCACGGGGTACTCCTACGAGCAGTACTTC. This encodes CASSQTTGYSYEQYF.